Below are 8 T cell receptor beta chains sequenced from a single sample in a study of follicular helper T cells after annual influenza vaccination. As to time point: 2015-2016 season, pre-vaccination. The data were produced by immunoSEQ multiplex PCR, yet TCRdb's version contains in-frame clones alone and is incomplete. This table has thousands of clones, about 87% appearing once. Source: CXCR5+ CD38- circulating T follicular helper cells from blood, taken on the day of influenza vaccination. Subset of the sample: circulating Tfh, non-naive CD4+CXCR5+PD-1+ (ICOS+CD38+ or ICOS-CD38-). These receptors were taken from an adult who received the influenza vaccine.

The V and J genes are TRBV5-5 and TRBJ1-5; tentative D call: TRBD1 (6 bases). The CDR3 has 15 residues. CDR1 SGHKS and CDR2 YYEKEE come from the germline V gene (reference sequence). The germline V and J ends were trimmed by 2 bases and 4 bases, with 13 bases remaining between them. The chain's CDR3 is CASSFRGAPNQPQHF. The CDR3, as DNA: TGTGCCAGCAGCTTTCGGGGGGCGCCGAATCAGCCCCAGCATTTT. The variable domain in full, completed from reference TRBV5-5 and TRBJ1-5, reads DAGVTQSPTHLIKTRGQQVTLRCSPISGHKSVSWYQQVLGQGPQFIFQYYEKEERGRGNFPDRFSARQFPNYSSELNVNALLLGDSALYLCASSFRGAPNQPQHFGDGTRLSIL.

The chain recombines TRBV19 with TRBJ2-5; maybe TRBD2 (5 bases). The CDR3 runs 13 residues. Trimming cost V 5 bases and J 4 bases, with 11 bases left between them. Germline-derived CDR1 and CDR2 are LNHDA and SQIVND (reference sequence). CDR3 bases: TGTGCCAGTAGTGACCGAGGAGGAGAGACCCAGTACTTC. This translates into CASSDRGGETQYF.

The CDR3 here is CASSEADGQGYGYTF. The CDR3 region has the DNA TGTGCCAGCAGTGAAGCTGACGGGCAGGGGTATGGCTACACCTTC. This chain connects TRBV6-1 to TRBJ1-2; D may be TRBD1 (6 bases). V dropped 0 bases and J dropped 5 bases, with 13 bases sitting between them. Germline CDR1 MNHNS, CDR2 SASEGT. CDR3 length: 15 amino acids.

The sample holds a few counts of this clone. The rearrangement joins TRBV6-5 to TRBJ2-5; TRBD2 is a possible D gene (7 bases). Germline CDR1 reads MNHEY; CDR2 reads SVGAGI. CDR3 length equals 15 residues. V was cut by 4 bases and J by 4 bases, with 16 bases left in between. The CDR3 reads CASSFLQGGGETQYF. The CDR3 DNA reads as TGTGCCAGCAGTTTCTTACAGGGAGGGGGAGAGACCCAGTACTTC.

The chain has TRBV18 and TRBJ2-7, with D possibly called TRBD1 or TRBD2 (5 bases each). The CDR3 is 15 residues long. The germline gives CDR1 KGHSH, CDR2 LQKENI. V was pared by 5 bases and J by 4 bases, with 18 bases between. CDR3 protein: CASSTNPGTHYEQYF. CDR3 coding DNA: TGTGCCAGCTCAACTAACCCCGGGACCCATTACGAGCAGTACTTC.

The chain combines TRBV19 with TRBJ1-2; unclear D gene. The CDR3 contains 14 residues. Germline lookup yields CDR1 LNHDA and CDR2 SQIVND (reference sequence). V lost 7 bases to trimming and J lost 0 bases, with 12 bases between them. The CDR3 region has the DNA TGTGCCAGTACCACGGACCGTGCTAACTATGGCTACACCTTC. Amino acid sequence: CASTTDRANYGYTF.

V and J are TRBV19 and TRBJ1-2; D is unclear. This CDR3 contains 12 residues. In germline, CDR1 is LNHDA, CDR2 SQIVND (reference sequence). The V and J ends lost 11 bases and 2 bases respectively, with 12 bases between them. This CDR3 reads CAVVEGNYGYTF. DNA for the CDR3: TGTGCCGTAGTTGAGGGAAACTATGGCTACACCTTC.

V gene TRBV6-5 combines with J gene TRBJ2-3, with D hard to call. Germline assignment: CDR1 MNHEY and CDR2 SVGAGI. This CDR3 has 13 amino acids. Trimming stripped 0 bases from V and 6 bases from J, with 7 bases between. The CDR3 loop reads CASSYSSRDTQYF. The CDR3 DNA follows: TGTGCCAGCAGTTACTCGTCGAGGGATACGCAGTATTTT.